This T cell receptor (beta chain) was obtained from a study of vaccination effects on CD4 cells after COVID-19 (dated by TCRdb to between 2021 and 2024). In terms of the full investigation: Across the study, the median time from the second dose to post-vaccine sampling was 72 days (range 14 to 241). The Oncomine TCR Beta short-read assay on an Illumina iSeq 100 was used to sequence cultures from other donors in the study. The full study included some 10 COVID-19 convalescent patients and a handful of SARS-CoV-2-naive healthy vaccine recipients. SARS-CoV-2 spike-specific CD4+ TCR repertoires were compared before and after mRNA vaccination in COVID-19 convalescent patients and in infection-naive vaccine recipients. The paper as a whole reports these results and caveats: Among healthy vaccine recipients, nearly all vaccine-induced clones were SARS-CoV-2 mono-reactive, and just 1 of 255 was cross-reactive with common cold coronaviruses. Only a small number of convalescent patients were included, and no early post-infection timepoints were available, which limited the study. Clones induced by infection and clones induced by vaccination both contracted markedly at late timepoints after vaccination, which fits with T cell responses waning over time.

A remark on this clone: Its antigen remains unidentified. No clone much larger than this one lies a single base away; base qualities are absent.

In the ViraFEST assay, PBMC were stimulated with viral peptide pools, and antigen-specific CD4+ T cell clonotypes were then identified by expansion using TCR sequencing. After approximately eleven days of culture, CD4+ T cells were isolated with the EasySep CD4+ T cell isolation kit. Each participant received two doses of an mRNA SARS-CoV-2 vaccine, either BNT162b2 or mRNA-1273. None of the healthy vaccine recipients had a prior SARS-CoV-2 infection, which was confirmed by nucleocapsid antibody tests that came back negative both before and after vaccination. Each well held 2 million to 2.5 million PBMC cultured in IMDM containing roughly 5.1% human AB serum, 8 to 10 IU/ml IL-2 and gentamicin, along with about 9.5 ug/ml peptides. On days 3 and 7, half of the culture medium was replaced with fresh IL-2-containing medium. Unless noted otherwise, every peptide stimulation condition was cultured in triplicate wells. Using Ficoll-Paque Plus gradient centrifugation, PBMC were separated from whole blood and then either used fresh or cryopreserved at -140C. The overlapping peptide pools covered the spike proteins of SARS-CoV-2 and of the common cold coronaviruses HCoV-NL63, HCoV-OC43 and HCoV-229E. Genomic DNA was extracted from cultured CD4+ T cells with the QIAamp micro DNA kit.

The germline V gene provides CDR1 KGHSH and CDR2 LQKENI. V loses 2 bases at its end and J loses 6 bases; junction bases beyond the gene matches: 4. The CDR3 sequence holds 13 residues, the cysteine and phenylalanine included. The sequence is cut down to CDR3 DNA, 39 bases in frame from base 1. The library was built by means of the immunoSEQ multiplex PCR assay. DNA from the cultured and isolated CD4+ T cells underwent TCR beta CDR3 sequencing. Regarding the original processing steps: Non-productive TCR sequences were removed and reads were trimmed to the CDR3 region, keeping CDR3s of at least 7 amino acids. Antigen-specific clonotypes were identified with the MANAFEST web app by comparing expansion in peptide wells against reference cultures. For clones to be considered positive, expansion at FDR<0.05 versus reference and all other wells, an odds ratio above 5, and a frequency above 0.1% in two replicate wells were required. Clonotypes significantly expanded in SARS-CoV-2 spike wells and in at least one common cold coronavirus spike condition were defined as cross-reactive. Levenshtein distance calculated with the stringdist R package was used to assess CDR3 similarity, and unrooted trees were constructed with ape in R 3.6.1. TCRdb provides this immuneACCESS table in a form limited to in-frame rearrangements. Some clones are lacking; in checked studies, under half of them reflect an unresolved V gene, and why the rest are absent is not known. That table furnishes V, J and clone size, whereas the DNA furnished D and trimming. Present in this sample are about 24,000 clones, approximately 69% of which were seen just once. Around 8.4% of the sample is held by the ten biggest clonotypes.

The receptor's source is a human donor who received a COVID-19 vaccine. The sequence links TRBV18 to TRBJ2-7, with 7 middle bases fitting TRBD2. The source was CD4+ T cells from PBMCs cultured with SARS-CoV-2 spike peptides, collected after COVID-19 vaccination. The cell subset or site tag for this specimen amounts to: SARS-CoV-2 spike overlapping peptide pool stimulation. The sequenced DNA: TGTGCCAGCTCACCAGCAAGCGGGGCCGAGCAGTACTTC. Its protein reads: CASSPASGAEQYF.